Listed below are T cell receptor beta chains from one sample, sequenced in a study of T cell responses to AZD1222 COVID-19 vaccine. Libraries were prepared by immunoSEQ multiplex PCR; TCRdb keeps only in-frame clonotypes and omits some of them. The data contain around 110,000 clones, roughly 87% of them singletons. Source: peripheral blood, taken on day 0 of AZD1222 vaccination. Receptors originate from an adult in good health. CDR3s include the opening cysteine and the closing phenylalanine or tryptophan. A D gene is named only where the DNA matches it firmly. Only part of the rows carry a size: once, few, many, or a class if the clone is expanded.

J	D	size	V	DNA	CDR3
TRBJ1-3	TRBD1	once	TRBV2	TGTGCCAGCAGTGAATGGGGGGACAGAAGTTTCCTTTTTTCGAGCTCTGGAAACACCATATATTTT	CASSEWGDRSFLFSSSGNTIYF
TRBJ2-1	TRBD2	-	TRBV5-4	TGTGCCAGCAGCTTGGAGCGGGGGGGTGAGAATGAGCAGTTCTTC	CASSLERGGENEQFF
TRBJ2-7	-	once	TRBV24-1	TGTGCCACCAGTGATCGCACCCCGGGTGAGCAGTACTTC	CATSDRTPGEQYF
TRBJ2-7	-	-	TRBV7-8	TGTGCCAGCAGCTCGGGGGTAGACTACGAGCAGTACTTC	CASSSGVDYEQYF
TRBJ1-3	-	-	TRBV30	TGTGCCTGGAGCCTGTCGGGGGGGAACACCATATATTTT	CAWSLSGGNTIYF
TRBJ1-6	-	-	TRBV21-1	TGTGCCAGCTCCTCAGAGCGTCCCCTCCACTTT	CASSSERPLHF
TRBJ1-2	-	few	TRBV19	TGTGCCAGTAGTAGGGACATCGATGGCTACACCTTC	CASSRDIDGYTF
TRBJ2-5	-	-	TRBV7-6	TGTGCCAGCAGCAACCAAGAGACCCAGTACTTC	CASSNQETQYF
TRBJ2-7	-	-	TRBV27	TGTGCCAGCAGTTTGAGGACAGACCTCTACGAGCAGTACTTC	CASSLRTDLYEQYF
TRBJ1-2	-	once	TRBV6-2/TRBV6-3	TGTGCCAGCAGTTACTTGACCCGGAGCGGATATGGCTACACCTTC	CASSYLTRSGYGYTF
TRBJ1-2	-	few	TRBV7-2	TGTGCCAGCAGCTCGGCGGGGCAGGTCGCTGGCTACACCTTC	CASSSAGQVAGYTF
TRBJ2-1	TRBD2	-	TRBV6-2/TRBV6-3	TGTGCCAGCAGTTACGGTGGCGGGGGGCAGCAGTTCTTC	CASSYGGGGQQFF
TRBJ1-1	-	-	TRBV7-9	TGTGCCAGCAACTTAAGAACCGAGAACACTGAAGCTTTCTTT	CASNLRTENTEAFF
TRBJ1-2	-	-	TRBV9	TGTGCCAGCAGCCCGACTAGGGACTATGGCTACACCTTC	CASSPTRDYGYTF
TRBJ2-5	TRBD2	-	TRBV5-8	TGTGCCGGATCGCGGGGGTCTTGGGAGACCCAGTACTTC	CAGSRGSWETQYF
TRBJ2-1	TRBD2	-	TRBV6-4	TGTGCCAGCAGTACGCGGGAGGGATACAATGAGCAGTTCTTC	CASSTREGYNEQFF
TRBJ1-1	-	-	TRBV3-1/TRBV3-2	TGTGCCAGCAGCTTAAACCAAAACACTGAAGCTTTCTTT	CASSLNQNTEAFF
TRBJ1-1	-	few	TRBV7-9	TGTGCCAGCAGCTTTTCAGGAATAAATGAAGCTTTCTTT	CASSFSGINEAFF
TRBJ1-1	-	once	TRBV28	TGTGCCAGCAGTTTACTGCCCAGACAAGCTTTCTTT	CASSLLPRQAFF
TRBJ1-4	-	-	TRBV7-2	TGTGCCAGCAGCTGGAATCGTTACGAAAAACTGTTTTTT	CASSWNRYEKLFF
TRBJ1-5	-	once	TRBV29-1	TGCAGCGTTGCAGTGAGTCAGGGGCAGGGTCCCCAGCATTTT	CSVAVSQGQGPQHF
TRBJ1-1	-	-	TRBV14	TGTGCCAGCAGCCAAGGGCTCACTGAAGCTTTCTTT	CASSQGLTEAFF
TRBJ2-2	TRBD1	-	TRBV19	TGTGCCAGTAGTTCACCACGGACAGGTTCGGGGACCGGGGAGCTGTTTTTT	CASSSPRTGSGTGELFF
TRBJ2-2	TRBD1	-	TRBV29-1	TGCAGCGTTTGTTCTGGGACAGTGACGAACACCGGGGAGCTGTTTTTT	CSVCSGTVTNTGELFF
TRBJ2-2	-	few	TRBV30	TGTGCCTGGAGTGGCCTTGGGACGGAGCTGTTTTTT	CAWSGLGTELFF
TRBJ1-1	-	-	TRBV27	TGTGCCAGCAGTTTATACGCAAACACTGAAGCTTTCTTT	CASSLYANTEAFF
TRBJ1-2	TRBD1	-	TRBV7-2	TGTGCCAGCAGCAAAAACAGGGGACGCATCTATGGCTACACCTTC	CASSKNRGRIYGYTF